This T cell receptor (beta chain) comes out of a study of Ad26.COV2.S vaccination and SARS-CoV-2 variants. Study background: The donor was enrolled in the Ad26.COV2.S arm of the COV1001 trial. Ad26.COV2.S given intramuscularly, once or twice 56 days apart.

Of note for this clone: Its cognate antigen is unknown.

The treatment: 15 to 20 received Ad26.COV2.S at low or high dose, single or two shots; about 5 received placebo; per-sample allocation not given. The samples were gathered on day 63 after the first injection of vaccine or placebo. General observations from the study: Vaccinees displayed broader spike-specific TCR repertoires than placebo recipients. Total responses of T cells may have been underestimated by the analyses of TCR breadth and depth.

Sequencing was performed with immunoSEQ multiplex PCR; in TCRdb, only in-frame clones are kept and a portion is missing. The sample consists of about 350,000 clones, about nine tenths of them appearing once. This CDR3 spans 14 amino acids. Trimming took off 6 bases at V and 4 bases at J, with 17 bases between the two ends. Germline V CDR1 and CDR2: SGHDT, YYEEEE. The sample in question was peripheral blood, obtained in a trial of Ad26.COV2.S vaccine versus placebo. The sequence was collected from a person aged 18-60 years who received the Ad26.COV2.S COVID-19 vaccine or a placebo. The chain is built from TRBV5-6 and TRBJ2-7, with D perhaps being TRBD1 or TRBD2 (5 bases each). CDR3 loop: CASTLGPMEYEQYF. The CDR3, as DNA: TGTGCCAGCACTCTGGGACCGATGGAATACGAGCAGTACTTC.